This T cell receptor (beta chain) was found in a study of response to subunit inactivated influenza vaccine. V shed 6 bases and J 7 bases; nucleotides not matched to a gene: 4. The CDR3 consists of 13 residues. Germline values: CDR1 SGHVS, CDR2 FQNEAQ. MiXCR, applied by TCRdb to the RT-PCR reads, yields one record per CDR3 protein. Of around 600,000 distinct CDR3 sequences in the sample, approximately 11% are singletons; the top ten hold approximately 9.9%. This clonotype was counted between two and nine times. This sample was shared with a second study, whose subject was T cells expressing NK-cell markers. As that study records: Making the TCR beta cDNA relied on 5'RACE template switching with UMIs. With respect to HCMV, seven of the eight sequenced donors were seropositive, and one was seronegative. The leading position in the CD3+CD56-NKG2C+ fraction of several donors also went to these clonotypes.

The clonotype comes from a man in his forties or fifties who received an inactivated influenza vaccine. The genes are TRBV7-8 and TRBJ2-1, with 9 nucleotides matching TRBD1. Sequences were derived from PBMCs from blood, sampled on the day of vaccination. The chain's CDR3 is CASRRGQGNEQFF. CDR3 DNA: TGTGCCAGCAGGAGGGGACAGGGTAATGAGCAGTTCTTC.